The T cell receptor beta chain under discussion was sequenced for a study of shared clonotypes between healthy human individuals. Here immunoSEQ multiplex PCR was the method, and the copy in TCRdb shows in-frame clones only, minus some. The data contain over 400,000 clones, more than 95% of them singletons. The CDR3 runs to 16 residues. After removal of 6 bases from V and 4 bases from J, the junction contained 11 bases not matched to a gene. Per germline, CDR1 MNHEY and CDR2 SMNVEV (reference sequence). The material sequenced was naive CD4+ T cells sorted from blood. Subset indicated: CD45RA+ positively selected. This sequence originates from a woman in her twenties or thirties in good health. The chain links TRBV27 to TRBJ1-4; 7 bases are a match to TRBD1. The CDR3 DNA sequence: TGTGCCAGCAGACCACTAGGGGGCGCGGGTAATGAAAAACTGTTTTTT. Its protein product is CASRPLGGAGNEKLFF.